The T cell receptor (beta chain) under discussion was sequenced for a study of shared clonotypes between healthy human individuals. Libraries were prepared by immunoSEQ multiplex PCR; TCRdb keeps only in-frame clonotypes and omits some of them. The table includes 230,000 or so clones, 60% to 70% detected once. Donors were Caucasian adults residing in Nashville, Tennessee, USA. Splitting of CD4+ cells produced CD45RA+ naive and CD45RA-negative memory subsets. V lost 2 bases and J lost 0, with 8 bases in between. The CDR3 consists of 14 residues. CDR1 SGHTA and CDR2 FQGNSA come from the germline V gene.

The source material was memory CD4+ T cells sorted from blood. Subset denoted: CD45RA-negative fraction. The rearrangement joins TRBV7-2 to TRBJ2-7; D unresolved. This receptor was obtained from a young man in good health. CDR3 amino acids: CASSLQVISYEQYF. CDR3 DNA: TGTGCCAGCAGCTTACAGGTGATCTCCTACGAGCAGTACTTC.